Shown below are 9 T cell receptor beta chains from a single sample sequenced in a study of human T cells and chemical hapten exposure. TCRdb reanalysed the RACE reads using MiXCR and keeps one entry per CDR3 protein. This sample has more than 85,000 distinct CDR3 sequences; less than 45% occur once, and the top ten carry roughly 2.5%. The time point here: patch test 3, about 24 weeks after DPC sensitization. The treatment: therapeutic diphenylcyclopropenone sensitization with weekly scalp DPC. Sequencing used whole blood, obtained in connection with sensitization to the hapten diphenylcyclopropenone (DPC). All receptors come from a man in his forties or fifties with alopecia areata. Some clones in this sample may be carry-over from other donors' samples.

This clonotype was found a few times. The V gene is TRBV20-1, the J gene TRBJ2-3; 7 bases agree with TRBD2. After removal of 7 bases from V and 0 bases from J, the junction contained 7 bases not matched to a gene. Germline V CDR1 and CDR2: DFQATT, SNEGSKA (reference sequence). There are 14 residues in the CDR3. The CDR3 sequence: CSVAERESTDTQYF. The CDR3 DNA follows: TGCAGTGTAGCTGAGCGGGAAAGCACAGATACGCAGTATTTT.

The rearrangement uses TRBV24-1 and TRBJ1-1, with a weak D call TRBD1 (5 bases). Germline V gene data show CDR1 as KGHDR and CDR2 as SFDVKD. The length of the CDR3 is 13 residues. V lost 6 bases, J lost 6 bases, and 13 bases lay in between. This CDR3 reads CATSFGGTAEAFF. CDR3 coding DNA: TGTGCCACCAGTTTCGGGGGGACCGCTGAAGCTTTCTTT.

This sequence joins TRBV27 and TRBJ1-2; 8 positions match TRBD1. The V and J ends lost 9 bases and 1 base, in that order; junction bases with no gene match: 4. CDR1 MNHEY and CDR2 SMNVEV come from the germline V gene (reference sequence). The CDR3 extends over 13 amino acids. The CDR3 loop reads CASTRGHNYGYTF. CDR3 DNA: TGTGCCAGTACCAGGGGGCATAACTATGGCTACACCTTC.

CDR3 in amino acids: CASSSIAGRGSYNEQFF. CDR3 sequence (DNA): TGTGCCAGCAGCAGTATAGCTGGGAGGGGTTCCTACAATGAGCAGTTCTTC. The chain has TRBV28 and TRBJ2-1, with 7 positions matching TRBD2. The germline gives CDR1 MDHEN, CDR2 SYDVKM. The CDR3 runs to 17 residues. The J segment lost 1 base and the V segment lost 6 bases, leaving 12 bases of the junction unmatched.

V gene TRBV5-1 combines with J gene TRBJ2-1; 12 nucleotides align to TRBD2. Losses at the gene ends were 3 bases for V and 9 bases for J; bases not matched to a gene: 7. Germline values: CDR1 SGHRS, CDR2 YFSETQ. The CDR3 length is 15 residues. This chain's CDR3 is CASSSAGLAGTEQFF. The CDR3 coding sequence is TGCGCCAGCAGCTCAGCCGGACTAGCGGGAACTGAGCAGTTCTTC.

The chain has TRBV4-3 and TRBJ2-3; 8 bases agree with TRBD1. The CDR3 sequence is 16 residues long. CDR1 and CDR2 (germline): LGHNA, YSLEER. Unmatched junction bases numbered 7, after V lost 0 bases and J lost 5 bases. CDR3 protein: CASSQDAGGAVDTQYF. The CDR3 region has the DNA TGCGCCAGCAGCCAAGATGCAGGGGGCGCGGTAGATACGCAGTATTTT.

The V and J genes are TRBV29-1 and TRBJ1-4; tentatively, D is TRBD1 (6 bases). The V end lost 0 bases, the J end lost 8 bases, and 16 bases lay between the germline ends. Germline CDR1 and CDR2: SQVTM and ANQGSEA. CDR3 length: 15 amino acids. CDR3 bases: TGCAGCGTTGAAGATAGGGGGATTTGGGGCGAAAAACTGTTTTTT. Translation gives CSVEDRGIWGEKLFF.

The chain combines TRBV10-3 with TRBJ2-4, with 10 bases lining up with TRBD1. V was pared by 0 bases and J by 8 bases, with 10 bases of the junction left unmatched. CDR3 length: 17 amino acids. The germline V gene encodes CDR1 ENHRY and CDR2 SYGVKD. The CDR3 loop is CAISESGDRGRKDIQYF. As DNA, the CDR3 is TGTGCCATCAGTGAGTCGGGGGACAGGGGTAGGAAGGACATTCAGTACTTC.

The J gene is TRBJ2-7, the V gene TRBV12-3 or TRBV12-4; 7 positions match TRBD2. V lost 3 bases to trimming and J lost 3 bases; unmatched junction nucleotides: 8. There are 15 residues in the CDR3. In DNA form, the CDR3 reads TGTGCCAGCAGTTTCAAGAGCGGGGAGAACTACGAGCAGTACTTC. Residues: CASSFKSGENYEQYF.